This note documents a single T cell receptor beta chain sequence. Its recognized antigen is unknown. No per-base quality is available; no much larger clone lies one base away. Donors were healthy HIV-negative adults with no recently reported acute infections or vaccinations. All donors were Caucasian adults living in Nashville, Tennessee, USA. CD4+ T cells were enriched by magnetic negative selection; naive cells were then positively selected on CD45RA, and the negative fraction formed the memory subset. Blood was obtained by leukapheresis, after which PBMCs were separated by Ficoll-Histopaque density gradient centrifugation and cryopreserved in liquid nitrogen vapor phase. Purity and quantity of every magnetically sorted T cell population were checked by analytical flow cytometry. Each sorted fraction had its genomic DNA isolated and then quantified by UV absorbance on a Nanodrop 2000c. The data derive from a study of shared clonotypes between healthy human individuals (TCRdb year 2020). Notes on the research overall: The cohort included a few men and a couple of women between 18 and 49 years of age. Per donor, three plates each were used for CD4 naive and CD4 memory, two for CD8 naive, and one for CD8 memory. Per donor, leukapheresis produced somewhere between about 0.8 and 9 billion PBMCs. Different laboratories and diverse techniques were used to prepare libraries and sequence TCR repertoires, to increase sequencing depth and limit assay-specific biases. The study deeply sequenced blood TCR repertoires of about 5 healthy adults to estimate repertoire size and the extent of clonotype sharing between individuals.

From the cysteine up to the phenylalanine, the CDR3 has a length of 14 residues. This entry keeps only the CDR3 DNA: 42 bases, framed from base 1. Relative to germline, V is missing 1 base and J is missing 6 bases, with 4 bases of the junction outside any gene match. According to the germline V gene, CDR1 reads SGHTA and CDR2 reads FQGNSA. Overall results and qualifications from the work: Estimated clonotype richness was generally larger for naive than for memory subsets. Higher generation probabilities were observed for clonotypes shared by all four sorted-subset donors than for non-shared clonotypes. Pairwise subsampling led to the expectation that sequencing depth would affect the degree of clonotype sharing among donors. Even with the large sequencing depth, rarefaction of the sorted-subset datasets indicated that sequencing was incomplete. Sampling was restricted to blood, and TCR repertoires in tissues likely differ from the TCR repertoires found in blood. When several donors were compared, the shared fraction of clonotypes was around 5% for naive CD4, over 3% for naive CD8, more than 2% for memory CD4, and roughly 0.4% for memory CD8. The genetic and exposure-history diversity represented was limited by the small number of donors.

Using the deep immunoSEQ assay, multiplex PCR amplified TCR CDR3 regions from genomic DNA. Genomic DNA extracted from each cell subset was distributed evenly over all wells of several immunoSEQ 96-well plates, and each plate served as one replicate. For sorted subsets, approximately 210 ng of genomic DNA, equivalent to some 33,000 T cell genomes, went into each replicate PCR. The purified libraries were quantified using a Qubit 3.0 fluorometer, sized with a Bioanalyzer 2100, and then quantified again using the KAPA Library Quantification kit. A separate single-read 150-cycle Illumina NextSeq 550 flow cell was used to sequence each immunoSEQ 96-well plate. The source study handled its data this way. Because the immunoSEQ output included only junctional sequences and no quality scores, the filtering could not be the same as the filtering used for full-length reads. To assign V/J genes and CDR3, sequences were annotated using PyIR, a Python wrapper for IgBLAST v1.9, with IMGT germline references. Reads with weak V/J assignments (E-value above 1e-6), missing CDR3, stop codons, out-of-frame junctions, or ambiguous translated residues were removed. A V3J clonotype was defined by an identical inferred V gene, J gene, and CDR3 amino acid sequence. Percentage overlap between repertoires was computed as shared unique clonotypes divided by the size of the smaller repertoire. Repertoire richness was assessed with RTK rarefaction, the Chao1 estimator, and Recon v2.1 estimates of unobserved clonotypes. OLGA was used to compute generation probabilities for all TCRbeta clonotypes that the gDNA method yielded from a handful of donors. TCRdb carries this immuneACCESS record with in-frame sequences only. Its versions omit some clonotypes, under half of them owing to an unresolved V gene in the studies checked, with the rest unexplained. V and J calls and clone size follow that table, whereas D and trimming were derived from the DNA. This sample lists about 2.4 million clones; approximately 92% were detected once. The top ten constitute more than 0.12% of the sample.

The sample was naive CD4+ T cells sorted from blood. This sample's cell subset or site label indicates: CD45RA+ positively selected. Recombination linked TRBV7-2 to TRBJ2-7; 9 central bases correspond to TRBD1. The sequence came from a young man in good health. The DNA is as follows: TGTGCCAGCAGCTTAGACAGGGGGCTTAGCGAGCAGTACTTC. Its coded protein is CASSLDRGLSEQYF.